This T cell receptor (beta chain) was sequenced in a study of identical twins. Study outcomes and limitations: Model-predicted out-of-frame TCR alpha sharing fell below observed values in monozygotic twins.

A universal primer site was created by template switching, with the cDNA bearing unique molecular identifiers. TCRdb re-derived calls from the 5' RACE reads in MiXCR, one entry per CDR3 protein. The profile shows around 650,000 distinct CDR3 sequences, around 7.4% of them singletons. All donors were healthy Caucasians. The ends lost 2 bases at V and 0 bases at J; junction bases unmatched: 8. The germline V gene has CDR1 MNHEY and CDR2 SVGAGI. CDR3 size: 19 residues. The table lists this clonotype with a few counts. Its target is unknown. These data were also filed under a second study, of yellow fever vaccine responses in identical twins.

The TCR was taken from a woman between 18 and 30 years old in good health. Sample: PBMCs. This rearrangement joins TRBV6-5 to TRBJ2-3; 13 nucleotides agree with TRBD2. The CDR3 is CASSYLGLAGARSTDTQYF. The CDR3 DNA sequence: TGTGCCAGCAGTTACCTTGGACTAGCGGGAGCCCGTAGCACAGATACGCAGTATTTT.